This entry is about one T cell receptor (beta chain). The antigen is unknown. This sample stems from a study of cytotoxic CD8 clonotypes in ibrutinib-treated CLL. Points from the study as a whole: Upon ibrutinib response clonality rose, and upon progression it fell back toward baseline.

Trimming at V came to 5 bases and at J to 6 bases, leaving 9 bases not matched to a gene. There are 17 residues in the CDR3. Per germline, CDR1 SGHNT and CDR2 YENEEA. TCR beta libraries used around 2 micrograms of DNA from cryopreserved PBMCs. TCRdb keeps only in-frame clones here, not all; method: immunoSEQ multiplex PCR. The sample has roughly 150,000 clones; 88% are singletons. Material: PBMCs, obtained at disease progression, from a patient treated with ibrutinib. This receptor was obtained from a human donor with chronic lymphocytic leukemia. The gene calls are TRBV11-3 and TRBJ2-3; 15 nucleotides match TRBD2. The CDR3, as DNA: TGTGCCAGCAGCCCCCGCCGGACTAGCGGGAGGGATGATACGCAGTATTTT. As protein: CASSPRRTSGRDDTQYF.